This TCR beta chain was found in a study of shared clonotypes between healthy human individuals. The assay was immunoSEQ multiplex PCR, and TCRdb's table has in-frame clones only and misses some. The sample yields 450,000 to 600,000 clones, 79% seen once. The CDR3 loop spans 13 amino acids. V was pared by 3 bases and J by 4 bases, with 6 bases between. Germline V gene sequence: CDR1 KGHSH, CDR2 LQKENI. The chain has TRBV18 and TRBJ2-2; unclear D gene. The material sequenced was PBMCs. The TCR originated in a woman aged 40-49 years in good health. Some clones in this sample may be carry-over from other donors' samples. The CDR3 DNA reads TGTGCCAGCTCACCTCAAAGCACCGGGGAGCTGTTTTTT. Its protein product is CASSPQSTGELFF.